A selection of T cell receptor beta chains follows, all from one sample in a study of regulatory T cells in long-lasting Graves disease. TCRdb reprocessed the multiplex PCR reads via MiXCR and lists one record per CDR3 protein. Of 500,000 to 800,000 distinct CDR3 sequences listed, around 30% were seen once; the top ten hold around 42%. The material was peripheral blood mononuclear cells (PBMCs), obtained when the disease was refractory, from a patient treated with antithyroid drugs. The receptors originated from a female donor with Graves disease. CDR3s include the opening cysteine and the closing phenylalanine or tryptophan. Each record gives: CDR3 length, D gene, J gene, clone size, V gene, CDR3 DNA, CDR3 protein. A D gene is named only where the DNA matches it firmly. Only part of the rows carry a size: once, few, many, or a class if the clone is expanded.

16,NA,TRBJ1-1,few,TRBV28,TGTGCCAGCAGGGTCGGGCGGGACACAATGAACACTGAAGCTTTCTTT,CASRVGRDTMNTEAFF
12,NA,TRBJ2-3,NA,TRBV5-1,TGCGCCAGCAGCCCCATCGCAGATACGCAGTATTTT,CASSPIADTQYF
11,NA,TRBJ2-4,once,TRBV29-1,TGCAGCGTTGAAGAAGGAAACATTCAGTACTTC,CSVEEGNIQYF
13,NA,TRBJ2-2,NA,TRBV29-1,TGCAGCGGGGTTGAGCCGAACACCGGGGAGCTGTTTTTT,CSGVEPNTGELFF
15,NA,TRBJ2-7,NA,TRBV7-6,TGTGCCAGCAGCTCAGCCACGGGGTTTACCTACGAGCAGTACTTC,CASSSATGFTYEQYF
13,NA,TRBJ1-1,many,TRBV11-2,TGTGCCAGCAGCACCCCTGGGCGGGGCCGAGCTTTCTTT,CASSTPGRGRAFF
13,NA,TRBJ1-4,NA,TRBV19,TGTGCCAGTTGCCCAGGGTCAAGTGAAAAACTGTTTTTT,CASCPGSSEKLFF
15,NA,TRBJ1-1,few,TRBV2,TGTGCCAGCACCGAGCCGGGACGGCTGAACACTGAAGCTTTCTTT,CASTEPGRLNTEAFF
14,TRBD1,TRBJ1-6,many,TRBV6-5,TGTGCCAGCAGTTACAGGGGGCCTAATTCACCCCTCCACTTT,CASSYRGPNSPLHF
12,NA,TRBJ2-7,few,TRBV5-1,TGCGCCAGCAGCTTTCCCTCGGACGAGCAGTACTTC,CASSFPSDEQYF
15,NA,TRBJ1-4,few,TRBV28,TGTGCCAGCAGTTTAGATAACAGGAGCAATGAAAAACTGTTTTTT,CASSLDNRSNEKLFF
12,NA,TRBJ2-5,many,TRBV6-2/TRBV6-3,TGTGCCAGCAGAGGAAACCAAGAGACCCAGTACTTC,CASRGNQETQYF
13,NA,TRBJ1-1,once,TRBV27,TGTGCCGGCAGTAGGGTGGCACGCAGTGAAGCTTTCTTT,CAGSRVARSEAFF
16,NA,TRBJ1-6,NA,TRBV6-1,TGTGCCAGCAGTGGTTACCTGACGGGAGCTGGGACACCCCTCCACTTT,CASSGYLTGAGTPLHF
16,TRBD1,TRBJ2-6,many,TRBV6-1,TGTGCCAGCAGTGACCCCAGGGGGCACGGGGCCAACGTCCTGACTTTC,CASSDPRGHGANVLTF
14,NA,TRBJ1-6,many,TRBV28,TGTGCCAGCAGAGACACTTCAAGGCGTTCACCCCTCCACTTT,CASRDTSRRSPLHF
14,TRBD1,TRBJ2-7,few,TRBV19,TGTGCCAGTAGCATACAGGGGGCAGACGACGAGCAGTACTTC,CASSIQGADDEQYF
13,NA,TRBJ2-5,few,TRBV10-3,TGTGCCATCAAGGGACCGGGCCAAGAGACCCAGTACTTC,CAIKGPGQETQYF
15,NA,TRBJ1-1,NA,TRBV4-1,TGCGCCAGCAGCCAACTGCGGGGCGGGCCCACTGAAGCTTTCTTT,CASSQLRGGPTEAFF
13,NA,TRBJ1-5,few,TRBV30,TGTGCCTGGAGTGATCAGAAGAATCAGCCCCAGCATTTT,CAWSDQKNQPQHF
16,NA,TRBJ2-1,NA,TRBV7-3,TGTGCCAGCAGCCGGTGGGCGGCCGGGTCCTACAATGAGCAGTTCTTC,CASSRWAAGSYNEQFF
15,NA,TRBJ2-7,many,TRBV2,TGTGCCAGCAGTGAGCGCGGCGGATTACCGCACGAGCAGTACTTC,CASSERGGLPHEQYF
15,NA,TRBJ1-2,few,TRBV12-3/TRBV12-4,TGTGCCAGCAGTCCCCGGACAGAATATCGATCAGGCTACACCTTC,CASSPRTEYRSGYTF
14,NA,TRBJ1-4,NA,TRBV7-9,TGTGCCAGCAGCTCGACAGGCCGTAATGAAAAACTGTTTTTT,CASSSTGRNEKLFF
15,NA,TRBJ1-1,NA,TRBV27,TGTGCCAGCAGTTTTGAACCGGGACAGAACACTGAAGCTTTCTTT,CASSFEPGQNTEAFF
15,TRBD1,TRBJ2-7,NA,TRBV19,TGTGCCAGTAGTTTGGGACAGGCGAACCTGGACGAGCAGTACTTC,CASSLGQANLDEQYF
15,NA,TRBJ1-1,NA,TRBV9,TGTGCCAGCAGCGCAACTGGGGCAGCTTACACTGAAGCTTTCTTT,CASSATGAAYTEAFF
19,NA,TRBJ1-1,NA,TRBV7-3,TGTGCCAGCAGCCCGACGGGCGTTGCGGGCAGGTACCTGAACACTGAAGCTTTCTTT,CASSPTGVAGRYLNTEAFF
16,NA,TRBJ2-5,NA,TRBV19,TGTGCCAGTAGTTTGGGCCAGACCCCGTACCAAGAGACCCAGTACTTC,CASSLGQTPYQETQYF
11,NA,TRBJ2-7,NA,TRBV4-1,TGCGCCAGCAGCCAAGGGGCCGAGCAGTACTTC,CASSQGAEQYF
16,NA,TRBJ1-4,NA,TRBV28,TGTGCCAGCAGTTTGTGGAGTTGGGCAACTAATGAAAAACTGTTTTTT,CASSLWSWATNEKLFF
14,TRBD1,TRBJ1-1,NA,TRBV5-1,TGCGCCAGCAAGGAGACAGGGACGAACACTGAAGCTTTCTTT,CASKETGTNTEAFF
15,NA,TRBJ2-5,few,TRBV15,TGTGCCACCAGCAGACGGGACGGTGGGGGAGAGACCCAGTACTTC,CATSRRDGGGETQYF
14,NA,TRBJ1-1,few,TRBV5-1,TGCGCCAGCAGCTTGGCCTCCAGCGAGGAGGGAGCTTTCTTT,CASSLASSEEGAFF
12,NA,TRBJ1-2,NA,TRBV30,TGTGCCTGGAGCAGTACCAACTATGGCTACACCTTC,CAWSSTNYGYTF
15,NA,TRBJ2-5,many,TRBV15,TGTGCCACCAGCAGAGATGGGGACACCGGGGAGACCCAGTACTTC,CATSRDGDTGETQYF
15,NA,TRBJ1-2,NA,TRBV15,TGTGCCACCAGCAACCAAATAGGGGCTAACTATGGCTACACCTTC,CATSNQIGANYGYTF
12,NA,TRBJ2-1,once,TRBV5-4,TGTGCCAGCAGCTTAGCGGATGGAATACAGTTCTTC,CASSLADGIQFF
13,NA,TRBJ1-1,many,TRBV28,TGTGCCAGCAGTGTGGTAGGCACACTGGAAGCTTTCTTT,CASSVVGTLEAFF
14,NA,TRBJ2-1,NA,TRBV5-1,TGCGCCAGCAGCTTGGCCGGACTTTACAATGAGCAGTTCTTC,CASSLAGLYNEQFF
14,TRBD1,TRBJ1-1,NA,TRBV6-1,TGTGCCAGCAGTGAAAAACAGGGGGGCACTGAAGCTTTCTTT,CASSEKQGGTEAFF
16,TRBD1,TRBJ1-3,NA,TRBV5-1,TGCGCCAGCAGCTTGGGTGACAGGGAGGCGGCGCACACCATATATTTT,CASSLGDREAAHTIYF
15,TRBD2,TRBJ2-7,NA,TRBV5-1,TGCGCCAGCAGGCCAGCTAGCGGGAATTTCTACGAGCAGTACTTC,CASRPASGNFYEQYF
13,TRBD1,TRBJ1-5,NA,TRBV20-1,TGCAGTGCTGACAGGGGTGAGGGACAGCCCCAGCATTTT,CSADRGEGQPQHF
13,NA,TRBJ1-1,few,TRBV7-3,TGTGCCAGCAAAGTCGACTATAACACTGAAGCTTTCTTT,CASKVDYNTEAFF
14,NA,TRBJ1-1,few,TRBV30,TGTGCCTGGGAGGGGCCGAGGGGGAACACTGAAGCTTTCTTT,CAWEGPRGNTEAFF
14,NA,TRBJ1-2,few,TRBV29-1,TGCAGCGTTGAAGATGACGGCAGGTTTCGTGGCTACACCTTC,CSVEDDGRFRGYTF
12,NA,TRBJ1-3,NA,TRBV29-1,TGCAGCGTTGTGAGGGACGGAAACACCATATATTTT,CSVVRDGNTIYF
17,NA,TRBJ1-2,NA,TRBV11-2,TGTGCCAGCAGCTTTAGGGGGACGCAAAAAATTGCGTATGGCTACACCTTC,CASSFRGTQKIAYGYTF
13,NA,TRBJ1-1,few,TRBV6-1,TGTGCCAGCATAGGACCGCGGAACACTGAAGCTTTCTTT,CASIGPRNTEAFF
14,TRBD1,TRBJ1-1,few,TRBV12-3/TRBV12-4,TGTGCCAGCAGTACCCCGGGACAGGGCACTGAAGCTTTCTTT,CASSTPGQGTEAFF
12,NA,TRBJ1-1,NA,TRBV12-3/TRBV12-4,TGTGCCAGCAGCTTCTTGACAGCTGAAGCTTTCTTT,CASSFLTAEAFF
16,TRBD1,TRBJ2-7,few,TRBV3-1,TGTGCCAGCAGCTACCGAGTCGCAGGGGGATCCTACGAGCAGTACTTC,CASSYRVAGGSYEQYF
15,TRBD1,TRBJ1-1,NA,TRBV5-1,TGCGCCAGCAGCTCGGACAGGGGGCGCCGGGGTGAAGCTTTCTTT,CASSSDRGRRGEAFF